This T cell receptor beta chain is from a study of blood T cell repertoires in COVID-19. Here immunoSEQ multiplex PCR was the method, and the copy in TCRdb shows in-frame clones only, minus some. The sample lists roughly 42,000 clones, roughly nine tenths occurring once. Between the trimmed V and J ends, which lost 8 bases and 4 bases, there was a span of 14 bases. In germline, CDR1 is SGHTA, CDR2 FQGNSA. This CDR3 has 14 amino acids. Sequencing was carried out using peripheral blood. This chain links TRBV7-2 with TRBJ2-2; D is unresolved. This sequence originates from a man aged 30-40 years with active or convalescent COVID-19. CDR3 residues: CASAREVVTGELFF. The CDR3 DNA reads TGTGCCAGCGCAAGAGAAGTCGTCACCGGGGAGCTGTTTTTT.